This T cell receptor (beta chain) emerged from a study of blood T cell repertoires in COVID-19. Background on the study: Italy, Spain and the United States were the sources of the convalescent and acute COVID-19 samples. PBMCs, B-cell-depleted T cells, or T cells were the source of the cDNA or gDNA that made up the material.

Original data processing: Scientists estimated how many nucleated cells there were by amplifying reference gene primers. Some clones are missing from TCRdb's copy, which holds only in-frame ones; the method was immunoSEQ multiplex PCR. The V and J calls and the clone size are those of that table, but D and trimming were determined from the DNA. The profile shows about 160,000 clones, 85% to 95% of them singletons. This CDR3 contains 13 residues. V was trimmed by 9 bases and J by 0 bases, leaving 11 bases between them. Germline lookup yields CDR1 WNHNN and CDR2 SYGVQD (reference sequence). What was sequenced was peripheral blood. The V gene is TRBV10-1, the J gene TRBJ1-1; no clear D. The TCR was taken from a woman in her forties or fifties with acute or convalescent COVID-19. The CDR3 loop reads CARAEHVNTEAFF. The CDR3 DNA sequence: TGCGCCAGGGCGGAACACGTGAACACTGAAGCTTTCTTT.